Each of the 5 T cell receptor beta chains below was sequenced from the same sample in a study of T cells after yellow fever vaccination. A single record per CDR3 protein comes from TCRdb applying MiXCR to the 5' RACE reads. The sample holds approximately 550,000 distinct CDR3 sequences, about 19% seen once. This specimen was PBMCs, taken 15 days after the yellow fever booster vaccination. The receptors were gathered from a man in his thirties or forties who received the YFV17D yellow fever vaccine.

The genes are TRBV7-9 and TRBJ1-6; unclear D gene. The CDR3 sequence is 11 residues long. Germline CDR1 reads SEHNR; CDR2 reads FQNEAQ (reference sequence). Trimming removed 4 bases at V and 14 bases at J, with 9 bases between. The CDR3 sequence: CASSSKGTLHF. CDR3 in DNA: TGTGCCAGCAGCTCTAAAGGAACCCTCCACTTT.

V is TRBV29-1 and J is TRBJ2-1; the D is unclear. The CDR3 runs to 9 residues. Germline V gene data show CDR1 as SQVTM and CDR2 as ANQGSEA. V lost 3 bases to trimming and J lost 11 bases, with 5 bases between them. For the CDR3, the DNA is TGCAGCGTTGATGGGAAGCAGTTCTTC. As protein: CSVDGKQFF.

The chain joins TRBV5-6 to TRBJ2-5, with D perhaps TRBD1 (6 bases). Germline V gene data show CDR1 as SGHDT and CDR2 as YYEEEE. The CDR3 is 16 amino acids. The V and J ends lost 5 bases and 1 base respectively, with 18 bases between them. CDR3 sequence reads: CASRPTPTRGQETQYF. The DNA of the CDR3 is TGTGCCAGCAGACCCACCCCCACCAGGGGCCAAGAGACCCAGTACTTC.

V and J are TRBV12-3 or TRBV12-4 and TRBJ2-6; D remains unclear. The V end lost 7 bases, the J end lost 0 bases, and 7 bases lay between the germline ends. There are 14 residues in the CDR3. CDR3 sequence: CASKLSSGANVLTF. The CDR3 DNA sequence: TGTGCCAGCAAGCTAAGCTCTGGGGCCAACGTCCTGACTTTC.

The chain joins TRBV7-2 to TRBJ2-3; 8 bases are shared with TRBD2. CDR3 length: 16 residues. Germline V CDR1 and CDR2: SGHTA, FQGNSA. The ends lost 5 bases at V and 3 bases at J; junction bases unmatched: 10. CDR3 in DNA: TGTGCCAGCAGCGTCGAACTCGGGAGGGGGACAGATACGCAGTATTTT. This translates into CASSVELGRGTDTQYF.